These 4 T cell receptor beta chains originate from one sample sequenced in a study of shared clonotypes between healthy human individuals. In the naive CD8 group, cells lacked CD45RO and were positively selected for CCR7, so terminally differentiated effector memory CD45RA+ cells were left out. This table comes from immunoSEQ multiplex PCR, and its TCRdb copy is limited to in-frame clones, with some not included. The table records about 2.1 million clones, 85% to 95% of them present only once. The specimen was naive CD8+ T cells from PBMCs. Receptor source: a man younger than 35 in good health. Some clones in this sample may be carry-over from other donors' samples.

The chain is built from TRBV4-1 and TRBJ2-1, with unresolved D. This CDR3 has 13 amino acids. CDR1 is MGHRA and CDR2 is YSYEKL in the germline V gene. Trimming took off 1 base at V and 7 bases at J, with 8 bases between the two ends. The CDR3 bases are TGCGCCAGCAGCCAAGGAACAAGGAATGAGCAGTTCTTC. This translates into CASSQGTRNEQFF.

CDR3 loop: CAISDTSGRVETQYF. The CDR3, as DNA: TGTGCCATCAGTGATACTAGCGGGAGGGTAGAGACCCAGTACTTC. The chain joins TRBV10-3 to TRBJ2-5; 13 bases line up with TRBD2. There are 15 residues in the CDR3. The V gene end was trimmed by 3 bases and the J gene end by 4 bases; junction bases not matched to a gene: 2. The germline V gene encodes CDR1 ENHRY and CDR2 SYGVKD.

The CDR3 nucleotides are TGTGCCAGCAGTTTAGCCAGACATAGCAATCAGCCCCAGCATTTT. It yields the protein CASSLARHSNQPQHF. The chain employs TRBV28 and TRBJ1-5, with D unclear. The CDR3 runs to 15 residues. CDR1 is MDHEN, CDR2 SYDVKM, per germline. V was pared by 2 bases and J by 0 bases, with 8 bases between.

J is TRBJ2-4 and V is TRBV2; D is perhaps TRBD2 (6 bases). The germline V and J ends were trimmed by 2 bases and 0 bases, with 14 bases remaining between them. Germline lookup yields CDR1 SNHLY and CDR2 FYNNEI. CDR3 length: 17 amino acids. CDR3 protein: CASSERVEGLAKNIQYF. CDR3 in DNA: TGTGCCAGCAGTGAAAGGGTAGAGGGACTAGCCAAAAACATTCAGTACTTC.